Below are 4 T cell receptor beta chains sequenced from a single sample in a study of sequential checkpoint blockade in melanoma. TCRdb keeps only in-frame clones here, not all; method: immunoSEQ multiplex PCR. Here the sample spans 15,000 to 20,000 clones, 70% to 75% being singletons. Treatment reported: randomized to nivolumab then ipilimumab (arm A) or the reverse (arm B). The sample was CD8+ T cells sorted from blood (inferred from file names), taken from a patient given nivolumab and ipilimumab in sequence. The source of these receptors is a human donor with melanoma.

This clone was counted once. The gene calls are TRBV7-2 and TRBJ2-5; D not certain. The J call may be in error: the DNA end matches TRBJ2-7 better. CDR1 is SGHTA and CDR2 is FQGNSA in the germline V gene. The CDR3 has 14 amino acids. CDR3 in DNA: TGTGCCAGCAGCTTAACAGCAAGCTCCTACGAGCAGTACTTC. This sequence encodes CASSLTASSYEQYF.

This chain connects TRBV6-1 to TRBJ1-1; 9 positions match TRBD1. Looked up from germline, CDR1 is MNHNS and CDR2 is SASEGT. Trimming at V came to 1 base and at J to 5 bases, leaving 8 bases not matched to a gene. The CDR3 spans 16 residues. The CDR3 loop is CASSEDPTGGWTEAFF. The DNA for the CDR3 is TGTGCCAGCAGTGAAGACCCGACAGGGGGATGGACTGAAGCTTTCTTT.

The chain uses TRBV7-8 and TRBJ2-7, with a possible D match to TRBD2 (6 bases). Deletions cut 2 bases from V and 3 bases from J, with 17 bases between. From germline, CDR1 is SGHVS and CDR2 FQNEAQ. CDR3 length: 16 residues. The CDR3 region has the DNA TGTGCCAGCAGCTTACTGGCGGGGTCCGGAAACTACGAGCAGTACTTC. Its protein is CASSLLAGSGNYEQYF.

The chain couples TRBV27 to TRBJ1-2, with no clear D. CDR3 length: 14 residues. The ends were cut back, 5 bases at V and 3 bases at J, with 13 bases in the middle. Germline V gene lookup returns CDR1 MNHEY and CDR2 SMNVEV (reference sequence). In DNA, the CDR3 is TGTGCCAGCAGTCGTACGGGAGTCTACTATGGCTACACCTTC. The encoded protein is CASSRTGVYYGYTF.